Below are 27 T cell receptor beta chains sequenced from a single sample in a study of T cells after posttransplantation cyclophosphamide. Sequencing was performed with immunoSEQ multiplex PCR; in TCRdb, only in-frame clones are kept and a portion is missing. The data contain 25,000 to 35,000 clones, 80% to 90% of them singletons. The source material was PBMCs. All receptors come from a woman aged 35 to 49 with a blood cancer, CMV-positive, and with a related stem cell donor.

The V and J genes are TRBV4-1 and TRBJ1-2, with D possibly matching TRBD1 (5 bases). Trimming took 3 bases from V and 3 from J, leaving 17 bases between them. Germline lookup yields CDR1 MGHRA and CDR2 YSYEKL. The CDR3 runs 16 residues. For the CDR3, the DNA is TGCGCCAGCAGCCATTCCCGAGGCAGGGTGGACTATGGCTACACCTTC. The encoded protein is CASSHSRGRVDYGYTF.

The gene calls are TRBV4-1 and TRBJ1-4, with D unclear. In germline, CDR1 is MGHRA, CDR2 YSYEKL. The CDR3 has 14 residues. V was cut by 6 bases and J by 4 bases, with 12 bases left in between. CDR3 nucleotide sequence: TGCGCCAGCAGGGGTCTGGGCTTTAATGAAAAACTGTTTTTT. Encoded protein: CASRGLGFNEKLFF.

The rearrangement joins TRBV5-1 to TRBJ2-5; 9 bases map to TRBD1. The CDR3 extends over 16 amino acids. The junction had 11 bases not matched to a gene; V was cut back by 4 bases and J by 4 bases. Germline CDR1 is SGHRS and CDR2 is YFSETQ. In nucleotides, the CDR3 is TGCGCCAGCAGCCTCAAGACAGGGGGTTACCTAGAGACCCAGTACTTC. Amino acid sequence: CASSLKTGGYLETQYF.

The genes are TRBV7-6 and TRBJ2-7; 9 nucleotides match TRBD1. The V segment lost 5 bases and the J segment 5 bases; nucleotides outside the gene matches: 10. The CDR3 runs to 15 residues. Per the germline V gene, CDR1 is SGHVS and CDR2 is FNYEAQ. This CDR3 reads CASSLTGGRLDEQYF. The CDR3 DNA is TGTGCCAGCAGCCTCACAGGGGGCCGTCTTGACGAGCAGTACTTC.

This sequence joins TRBV4-3 and TRBJ1-1, with 7 bases matching TRBD1. This CDR3 comprises 15 residues. Germline-derived CDR1 and CDR2 are LGHNA and YSLEER. Unmatched junction bases numbered 12, after V lost 4 bases and J lost 7 bases. The DNA for the CDR3 is TGCGCCAGCAGCCCCCTGACAGGGATGGGAGTTGAAGCTTTCTTT. It yields the protein CASSPLTGMGVEAFF.

This rearrangement joins TRBV28 to TRBJ2-7; 8 bases match TRBD1. Looked up from germline, CDR1 is MDHEN and CDR2 is SYDVKM. The CDR3 totals 12 residues. The V gene end was trimmed by 6 bases and the J gene end by 8 bases; junction bases not matched to a gene: 6. The CDR3 here is CASSSGGAKQYF. For the CDR3, the DNA is TGTGCCAGCAGCTCAGGGGGCGCGAAGCAGTACTTC.

This sequence joins TRBV13 and TRBJ2-7; 10 positions match TRBD1. Germline V gene data show CDR1 as PRHDT and CDR2 as FYEKMQ (reference sequence). Trimming at V came to 5 bases and at J to 4 bases, leaving 5 bases not matched to a gene. The CDR3 has 14 residues. CDR3 in amino acids: CASSPGQGGYEQYF. CDR3 bases: TGTGCCAGCAGCCCAGGACAGGGGGGGTACGAGCAGTACTTC.

The J gene is TRBJ2-5, the V gene TRBV5-1, with D maybe TRBD1 (5 bases). Germline V gene sequence: CDR1 SGHRS, CDR2 YFSETQ. Trimming left V 8 bases short and J 5 bases short, with 13 bases between. This CDR3 is built from 12 residues. The CDR3 coding sequence is TGCGCCAGTTCGAAGGGGTGGGAGACCCAGTACTTC. This encodes CASSKGWETQYF.

This clone showed up just once. The chain has TRBV5-6 and TRBJ2-7, with TRBD2 matching over 10 bases. CDR3 length: 15 amino acids. The V and J ends lost 2 bases and 5 bases, in that order; junction bases with no gene match: 7. CDR1 is SGHDT, CDR2 YYEEEE, per germline. The CDR3 reads CASSFPTSGYDEQYF. The CDR3 bases are TGTGCCAGCAGCTTTCCGACTAGCGGGTACGACGAGCAGTACTTC.

The sample holds one count of this clone. This sequence joins TRBV29-1 and TRBJ1-1; D gene ambiguous. Trimming cost V 7 bases and J 4 bases, with 13 bases left between them. CDR1 is SQVTM, CDR2 ANQGSEA, per germline. The CDR3 covers 12 residues. In DNA form, the CDR3 reads TGCAGCGCCGTGGACGGAGGCACTGAAGCTTTCTTT. It codes for CSAVDGGTEAFF.

The chain recombines TRBV5-1 with TRBJ2-7, with 8 bases fitting TRBD1. The CDR3 runs 14 residues. From germline, CDR1 is SGHRS and CDR2 YFSETQ. The V and J ends lost 4 bases and 1 base, in that order; junction bases with no gene match: 4. The CDR3 here is CASSQGAGSYEQYF. Written as DNA, the CDR3 is TGCGCCAGCAGCCAGGGGGCAGGGTCCTACGAGCAGTACTTC.

V usage is TRBV28 and J usage is TRBJ1-1; 7 nucleotides agree with TRBD1. The CDR3 is made up of 15 amino acids. The V gene end was trimmed by 2 bases and the J gene end by 1 base; junction bases not matched to a gene: 4. CDR1 and CDR2 from the germline V gene are MDHEN and SYDVKM. The CDR3 protein is CASSLLDRANTEAFF. The CDR3 DNA sequence: TGTGCCAGCAGTTTACTAGACAGGGCGAACACTGAAGCTTTCTTT.

This chain links TRBV15 with TRBJ2-1, with TRBD1 identical over 8 bases. The CDR3 contains 14 residues. Germline V gene data show CDR1 as LNHNV and CDR2 as YYDKDF (reference sequence). V was clipped by 3 bases and J by 9 bases; unmatched bases: 7. The DNA of the CDR3 is TGTGCCACCAGCAGGTTGGACAGGGCGGGTGAGCAGTTCTTC. Amino acids: CATSRLDRAGEQFF.

This rearrangement joins TRBV29-1 to TRBJ2-7; 7 bases are shared with TRBD1. V shed 6 bases and J 2 bases; nucleotides not matched to a gene: 4. Germline CDR1 and CDR2: SQVTM and ANQGSEA. This CDR3 has 12 amino acids. The CDR3 DNA reads TGCAGCGTGGGACAGTCCCCCTACGAGCAGTACTTC. Protein: CSVGQSPYEQYF.

The chain combines TRBV7-2 with TRBJ1-2; D is uncertain. The CDR3 is made up of 13 amino acids. The germline V and J ends were trimmed by 5 bases and 6 bases, with 13 bases remaining between them. The germline CDR1 and CDR2 sequences are SGHTA and FQGNSA. CDR3 DNA: TGTGCCAGCAGCCCTCGCGACACACATGGCTACACCTTC. Amino acid sequence: CASSPRDTHGYTF.

The chain recombines TRBV7-2 with TRBJ2-5; no clear D gene. Trimming removed 1 base from V and 3 bases from J, with 9 bases in between. Germline CDR1 and CDR2: SGHTA and FQGNSA. The CDR3 is 14 amino acids. CDR3 residues: CASSLVFLEETQYF. The CDR3 DNA reads as TGTGCCAGCAGCTTAGTTTTCCTCGAAGAGACCCAGTACTTC.

The gene calls are TRBV27 and TRBJ1-1; no firm D call. Trimming took off 6 bases at V and 2 bases at J, with 16 bases between the two ends. CDR3 size: 15 residues. Per the germline V gene, CDR1 is MNHEY and CDR2 is SMNVEV (reference sequence). As DNA, the CDR3 is TGTGCCAGCAGAGTCCTTCACGGGGTAAACACTGAAGCTTTCTTT. Translation gives CASRVLHGVNTEAFF.

This clone was found once. The chain carries TRBV7-8 and TRBJ2-5; perhaps TRBD1 as D (5 bases). Trimming shortened V by 3 bases and J by 0 bases, and 8 bases separated the two germline ends. This CDR3 is built from 14 residues. From germline, CDR1 is SGHVS and CDR2 FQNEAQ. DNA for the CDR3: TGTGCCAGCAGCTTGGACATTTACCAAGAGACCCAGTACTTC. As protein: CASSLDIYQETQYF.

This chain joins TRBV7-9 and TRBJ2-5; TRBD2 aligns across 14 bases. J was trimmed by 2 bases and V by 5 bases; bases with no gene match: 4. The CDR3 runs 16 residues. The V gene's germline CDR1 is SEHNR and CDR2 FQNEAQ (reference sequence). In DNA, the CDR3 is TGTGCCAGCAGCCCACGACTAGCGGGGGGGCAAGAGACCCAGTACTTC. Amino acid sequence: CASSPRLAGGQETQYF.

The gene calls are TRBV2 and TRBJ2-3; 10 bases fit TRBD2. CDR3 length equals 15 residues. With V trimmed by 6 bases and J by 2 bases, 5 bases remained unmatched. In germline, CDR1 is SNHLY, CDR2 FYNNEI. DNA for the CDR3: TGTGCCAGCAGCGTTACTAGCGGGGTCACAGATACGCAGTATTTT. This sequence encodes CASSVTSGVTDTQYF. Combining the CDR3 with reference TRBV2 and TRBJ2-3 gives the whole variable domain EPEVTQTPSHQVTQMGQEVILRCVPISNHLYFYWYRQILGQKVEFLVSFYNNEISEKSEIFDDQFSVERPDGSNFTLKIRSTKLEDSAMYFCASSVTSGVTDTQYFGPGTRLTVL.

The chain combines TRBV27 with TRBJ2-7, with 10 positions matching TRBD1. The trim removed 6 bases at V and 7 bases at J, leaving 9 bases unmatched. Germline assignment: CDR1 MNHEY and CDR2 SMNVEV (reference sequence). This CDR3 has 14 residues. CDR3 residues: CASSPGTGVLEQYF. For the CDR3, the DNA is TGTGCCAGCAGCCCCGGGACAGGGGTATTGGAGCAGTACTTC.

The V gene is TRBV5-6, the J gene TRBJ2-1; TRBD1 might be the D (6 bases). The V gene's germline CDR1 is SGHDT and CDR2 YYEEEE. This CDR3 comprises 16 residues. Between the trimmed V and J ends, which lost 0 bases and 6 bases, there was a span of 16 bases. In DNA, the CDR3 is TGTGCCAGCAGCTTGGCCACAGGGTCTTGGGGCAATGAGCAGTTCTTC. Translation: CASSLATGSWGNEQFF. Supplemented by reference TRBV5-6 and TRBJ2-1, the full variable domain reads DAGVTQSPTHLIKTRGQQVTLRCSPKSGHDTVSWYQQALGQGPQFIFQYYEEEERQRGNFPDRFSGHQFPNYSSELNVNALLLGDSALYLCASSLATGSWGNEQFFGPGTRLTVL.

The gene calls are TRBV7-5 and TRBJ2-5; TRBD1, the D gene given by the table, was not confirmed from the DNA. TRBV7-5 counts as a pseudogene. The CDR3 covers 11 residues. The chain's CDR3 is CARRQGRTQYF. CDR3 sequence (DNA): TGTGCCAGAAGACAGGGGAGGACCCAGTACTTC.

This clone was counted between two and nine times. This chain uses TRBV5-4 with TRBJ2-2; the match to TRBD2 covers 12 bases. The germline V gene encodes CDR1 SGHNT and CDR2 YYREEE (reference sequence). V lost 3 bases and J lost 6; bases outside the gene matches: 3. This CDR3 has 15 residues. CDR3 region: CASSYRTSGAGELFF. CDR3 sequence (DNA): TGTGCCAGCAGCTACCGGACTAGCGGGGCCGGGGAGCTGTTTTTT.

The chain uses TRBV7-9 and TRBJ1-2; 8 bases fit TRBD1. The CDR3 runs to 15 residues. The trim removed 3 bases at V and 6 bases at J, leaving 9 bases unmatched. Germline lookup yields CDR1 SEHNR and CDR2 FQNEAQ (reference sequence). This chain's CDR3 is CASSLVAGGENGYTF. CDR3 nucleotide sequence: TGTGCCAGCAGCTTGGTGGCAGGGGGCGAGAATGGCTACACCTTC. Supplemented by reference TRBV7-9 and TRBJ1-2, the full variable domain reads DTGVSQNPRHKITKRGQNVTFRCDPISEHNRLYWYRQTLGQGPEFLTYFQNEAQLEKSRLLSDRFSAERPKGSFSTLEIQRTEQGDSAMYLCASSLVAGGENGYTFGSGTRLTVV.

The chain combines TRBV19 with TRBJ2-1; D is unresolved. The germline V gene encodes CDR1 LNHDA and CDR2 SQIVND (reference sequence). The CDR3 is 18 amino acids. V was cut by 3 bases and J by 0 bases, with 18 bases left in between. The CDR3 spells CASSMGHLRRSSYNEQFF. The CDR3 nucleotides read TGTGCCAGTAGTATGGGTCACCTTAGAAGGAGCTCCTACAATGAGCAGTTCTTC.

The chain employs TRBV6-1 and TRBJ1-2; D perhaps matches TRBD1 (6 bases). This CDR3 has 14 residues. Trimming left V 11 bases short and J 7 bases short, with 23 bases between. Germline V gene data show CDR1 as MNHNS and CDR2 as SASEGT. DNA for the CDR3: TGTGCCTGCACCCCCATCGACGTAGGGGGTGGCTACACCTTC. Its protein product is CACTPIDVGGGYTF.